These 30 T cell receptor beta chains came from one sample sequenced in a study of cytomegalovirus exposure and HLA in healthy donors. 60 Vbeta and 13 Jbeta primers were used in PCR. Assay used: immunoSEQ multiplex PCR; TCRdb lists only in-frame clones, some missing. Of under 200,000 clones listed, 70% to 90% are singletons. The sequencing input was PBMCs. The receptor set was obtained from a young woman in good health and CMV-seropositive.

This chain joins TRBV30 and TRBJ1-2; tentative D call: TRBD1 (6 bases). V lost 0 bases and J 5 bases, leaving 10 bases between the germline ends. From germline, CDR1 is GTSNPN and CDR2 SVGIG (reference sequence). The CDR3 spans 13 residues. The CDR3 bases are TGTGCCTGGAGTGTTGCAGGGGAATATGGCTACACCTTC. Translation gives CAWSVAGEYGYTF.

This clone was detected only once. The V gene is TRBV2, the J gene TRBJ2-6, with TRBD1 matching over 8 bases. Trimming at V came to 7 bases and at J to 0 bases, leaving 8 bases not matched to a gene. The CDR3 contains 17 residues. Germline V CDR1 and CDR2: SNHLY, FYNNEI. Here the CDR3 reads CASTRTGSRSGANVLTF. The CDR3 nucleotides read TGTGCCAGCACCCGGACAGGGTCTCGCTCTGGGGCCAACGTCCTGACTTTC.

CDR3 in amino acids: CASCSGPITDTQYF. CDR3 coding DNA: TGTGCCAGCTGTAGCGGGCCTATCACAGATACGCAGTATTTT. The chain combines TRBV6-1 with TRBJ2-3; TRBD2 matches at 7 bases. CDR3 length equals 14 residues. From germline, CDR1 is MNHNS and CDR2 SASEGT. Unmatched junction bases numbered 7, after V lost 8 bases and J lost 2 bases.

The chain employs TRBV27 and TRBJ2-3; no firm D call. Germline loops: CDR1 MNHEY, CDR2 SMNVEV (reference sequence). Trimming shortened V by 0 bases and J by 2 bases, and 9 bases separated the two germline ends. CDR3 length: 15 amino acids. CDR3 in amino acids: CASSLSIGFTDTQYF. CDR3 DNA: TGTGCCAGCAGTTTATCGATCGGTTTCACAGATACGCAGTATTTT.

V and J are TRBV5-1 and TRBJ2-1; 7 nucleotides line up with TRBD1. This CDR3 is 12 amino acids long. The trim removed 6 bases at V and 15 bases at J, leaving 12 bases unmatched. The germline V gene encodes CDR1 SGHRS and CDR2 YFSETQ. The CDR3 is CASTENRDRLFF. The CDR3 bases are TGCGCCAGCACCGAGAACCGGGACAGACTGTTCTTC. The whole variable domain, remainder taken from reference TRBV5-1 and TRBJ2-1, is KAGVTQTPRYLIKTRGQQVTLSCSPISGHRSVSWYQQTPGQGLQFLFEYFSETQRNKGNFPGRFSGRQFSNSRSEMNVSTLELGDSALYLCASTENRDRLFFGPGTRLTVL.

The chain is built from TRBV6-5 and TRBJ2-1; 10 bases are shared with TRBD2. The junction had 9 bases not matched to a gene; V was cut back by 5 bases and J by 8 bases. The CDR3 is 15 amino acids. Germline lookup yields CDR1 MNHEY and CDR2 SVGAGI. The CDR3 loop is CASSPGLAVGDEQFF. The CDR3 bases are TGTGCCAGCAGTCCCGGACTAGCGGTAGGGGATGAGCAGTTCTTC.

This chain joins TRBV6-1 and TRBJ1-4; 7 positions agree with TRBD1. The CDR3 is made up of 14 amino acids. Germline values: CDR1 MNHNS, CDR2 SASEGT. V lost 6 bases to trimming and J lost 5 bases; unmatched junction nucleotides: 6. Here the CDR3 reads CASRPGQPNEKLFF. The CDR3 DNA sequence: TGTGCCAGCAGACCGGGACAGCCAAATGAAAAACTGTTTTTT.

The rearrangement uses TRBV5-4 and TRBJ2-3, with TRBD2 identical over 7 bases. The CDR3 is 16 residues long. Germline V gene sequence: CDR1 SGHNT, CDR2 YYREEE (reference sequence). V dropped 8 bases and J dropped 4; count of bases not matched to a gene: 16. The CDR3 protein is CASGRLAVYRPDTQYF. The CDR3 DNA reads TGTGCCAGTGGGAGGCTAGCGGTCTATCGTCCAGATACGCAGTATTTT.

CDR3 protein: CASSTDRENGYTF. The CDR3 region has the DNA TGTGCCAGTAGTACGGACAGGGAAAATGGCTACACCTTC. The rearrangement uses TRBV19 and TRBJ1-2; TRBD1 aligns across 8 bases. The CDR3 is 13 amino acids. Unmatched junction bases numbered 4, after V lost 4 bases and J lost 6 bases. CDR1 is LNHDA, CDR2 SQIVND, per germline (reference sequence).

The gene calls are TRBV30 and TRBJ1-5; TRBD1 matches 9 bases. The V and J ends lost 2 bases and 9 bases, in that order; junction bases with no gene match: 8. CDR1 is GTSNPN, CDR2 SVGIG, per germline (reference sequence). The CDR3 covers 14 residues. The CDR3, as DNA: TGTGCCTGGAGTCCAGACAGGGGGGACTGGCCCCAGCATTTT. This translates into CAWSPDRGDWPQHF.

This clone has only one observation. The chain joins TRBV7-2 to TRBJ2-3; D is possibly TRBD2 (6 bases). The CDR3 loop spans 14 amino acids. Trimming stripped 4 bases from V and 2 bases from J, with 10 bases between. In germline, CDR1 is SGHTA, CDR2 FQGNSA. CDR3: CASSYWDSTDTQYF. The CDR3 nucleotides are TGTGCCAGCAGCTACTGGGACTCCACAGATACGCAGTATTTT.

In its sample, this clone was seen a few times. This chain links TRBV27 with TRBJ2-7; 11 bases agree with TRBD2. The CDR3 loop spans 15 amino acids. Germline V CDR1 and CDR2: MNHEY, SMNVEV (reference sequence). V shed 5 bases, J shed 1 base, and the junction held 4 bases outside the gene matches. CDR3 sequence: CASSKTSGVSYEQYF. CDR3 nucleotides: TGTGCCAGCAGTAAGACTAGCGGGGTGTCCTACGAGCAGTACTTC.

V gene TRBV2 combines with J gene TRBJ1-2; 9 nucleotides align to TRBD1. CDR3 length: 14 amino acids. Germline-derived CDR1 and CDR2 are SNHLY and FYNNEI. V trimming: 6 bases; J trimming: 5 bases; junction bases outside the gene matches: 7. In DNA form, the CDR3 reads TGTGCCAGCAGGATCACCGGGACAGGGTATGGCTACACCTTC. Protein: CASRITGTGYGYTF.

The chain carries TRBV7-3 and TRBJ2-2; no definite D call. Trimming shortened V by 4 bases and J by 5 bases, and 5 bases separated the two germline ends. Germline V CDR1 and CDR2: SGHTA, FQGTGA. There are 12 residues in the CDR3. The DNA for the CDR3 is TGTGCCAGCAGCTACATTACCGGGGAGCTGTTTTTT. Residues: CASSYITGELFF.

CDR3 sequence reads: CAWSVAGGATGAQYF. Here the CDR3 DNA reads TGTGCCTGGAGTGTAGCGGGGGGAGCAACAGGGGCGCAGTATTTT. The gene calls are TRBV30 and TRBJ2-3; 9 bases fit TRBD2. The V gene's germline CDR1 is GTSNPN and CDR2 SVGIG (reference sequence). Germline trimming cut 0 bases from V and 10 bases from J; bases unmatched to any gene: 11. The CDR3 covers 15 residues.

This clone has a handful of counts. The chain is built from TRBV6-5 and TRBJ1-1; D ambiguous. Germline V lookup: CDR1 MNHEY, CDR2 SVGAGI. V was cut by 4 bases and J by 4 bases, with 16 bases left in between. CDR3 length: 15 residues. The CDR3 loop reads CASSFTSREGTEAFF. CDR3 nucleotides: TGTGCCAGCAGTTTCACGTCCCGGGAGGGCACTGAAGCTTTCTTT.

The genes are TRBV6-5 and TRBJ2-3; 7 nucleotides agree with TRBD1. There are 13 residues in the CDR3. V dropped 6 bases and J dropped 1; count of bases not matched to a gene: 1. Germline CDR1 is MNHEY and CDR2 is SVGAGI. In nucleotides, the CDR3 is TGTGCCAGCAGAACAGGGGGCACAGATACGCAGTATTTT. Translation gives CASRTGGTDTQYF.

This chain joins TRBV30 and TRBJ1-1; 7 nucleotides align to TRBD1. The CDR3 length is 15 residues. Germline-derived CDR1 and CDR2 are GTSNPN and SVGIG (reference sequence). With V trimmed by 8 bases and J by 4 bases, 16 bases remained unmatched. The CDR3 DNA reads TGTGCCCGGACGCGAACCGGGACAGCGAGCACTGAAGCTTTCTTT. It encodes CARTRTGTASTEAFF. Full variable domain (remainder filled in from reference TRBV30 and TRBJ1-1): SQTIHQWPATLVQPVGSPLSLECTVEGTSNPNLYWYRQAAGRGLQLLFYSVGIGQISSEVPQNLSASRPQDRQFILSSKKLLLSDSGFYLCARTRTGTASTEAFFGQGTRLTVV.

The chain uses TRBV11-2 and TRBJ1-2; the D is unclear. Trimming took 0 bases from V and 11 from J, leaving 10 bases between them. CDR1 and CDR2 from the germline V gene are SGHAT and FQNNGV. The CDR3 totals 12 residues. In DNA, the CDR3 is TGTGCCAGCAGCTTAGACTCTTCGGGGTACACCTTC. Protein product: CASSLDSSGYTF.

The gene calls are TRBV11-3 and TRBJ2-7; 8 bases map to TRBD1. This CDR3 has 16 residues. V shed 7 bases, J shed 1 base, and the junction held 12 bases outside the gene matches. CDR1 and CDR2 from the germline V gene are SGHNT and YENEEA. In nucleotides, the CDR3 is TGTGCCAGCATCCCCCCGGGGGACAGGCGATCCTACGAGCAGTACTTC. Its translation is CASIPPGDRRSYEQYF.

The J gene is TRBJ1-4, the V gene TRBV4-2; D might be TRBD1 (5 bases). V was shortened by 0 bases and J by 0 bases, with 11 bases between the two germline ends. The CDR3 loop spans 17 amino acids. Germline lookup yields CDR1 LGHNA and CDR2 YNFKEQ. The CDR3 here is CASSQERGSPTNEKLFF. The CDR3 DNA sequence: TGTGCCAGCAGCCAAGAAAGGGGAAGCCCAACTAATGAAAAACTGTTTTTT.

The genes are TRBV21-1 and TRBJ1-3. TRBV21-1 is given as a pseudogene. The CDR3 runs to 17 residues. This chain's CDR3 is CASSKVRRGGRGNTIYF. CDR3 coding DNA: TGTGCCAGCAGCAAAGTTCGTCGGGGAGGTAGGGGAAACACCATATATTTT.

This clone was detected a few times. The chain uses TRBV7-2 and TRBJ2-3, with 12 bases identical to TRBD2. CDR1 SGHTA and CDR2 FQGNSA come from the germline V gene. The CDR3 contains 15 residues. V shed 8 bases, J shed 4 bases, and the junction held 7 bases outside the gene matches. The CDR3 sequence is CASGDPSGGADTQYF. The CDR3 DNA is TGTGCCAGCGGAGACCCTAGCGGGGGGGCAGATACGCAGTATTTT.

The chain carries TRBV7-2 and TRBJ1-2, with 10 bases aligning to TRBD1. J lost 6 bases, V lost 5 bases, and 9 bases had no gene match. Germline V gives CDR1 SGHTA, CDR2 FQGNSA. There are 15 residues in the CDR3. CDR3 protein: CASSPGTGVGHGYTF. CDR3 nucleotides: TGTGCCAGCAGCCCAGGGACAGGGGTCGGCCATGGCTACACCTTC.

V and J are TRBV25-1 and TRBJ2-1; 8 positions match TRBD1. The CDR3 length is 17 residues. Germline assignment: CDR1 MGHDK and CDR2 SYGVNS. Germline trimming cut 4 bases from V and 1 base from J; bases unmatched to any gene: 9. The DNA for the CDR3 is TGTGCCAGCAGTGTCCCGACAGGGGCCGGTTCCTACAATGAGCAGTTCTTC. Translation: CASSVPTGAGSYNEQFF.

This rearrangement joins TRBV7-2 to TRBJ1-5; no clear D. The CDR3 runs 15 residues. The germline V and J ends were trimmed by 1 base and 6 bases, with 13 bases remaining between them. CDR1 and CDR2 (germline): SGHTA, FQGNSA. CDR3 in DNA: TGTGCCAGCAGCTTAGGTCCGGGATATGGTCAGCCCCAGCATTTT. This codes for CASSLGPGYGQPQHF. Together with reference TRBV7-2 and TRBJ1-5, the CDR3 gives the full variable domain: GAGVSQSPSNKVTEKGKDVELRCDPISGHTALYWYRQSLGQGLEFLIYFQGNSAPDKSGLPSDRFSAERTGGSVSTLTIQRTQQEDSAVYLCASSLGPGYGQPQHFGDGTRLSIL.

This chain joins TRBV6-5 and TRBJ1-1, with TRBD1 matching 7 bases. Per the germline V gene, CDR1 is MNHEY and CDR2 is SVGAGI. The V segment lost 6 bases and the J segment 1 base; nucleotides outside the gene matches: 8. CDR3 length: 15 residues. The CDR3 loop is CASRGQGVGNTEAFF. The DNA for the CDR3 is TGTGCCAGCAGAGGCCAGGGGGTGGGGAACACTGAAGCTTTCTTT.

A few counts support this clone. The chain has TRBV30 and TRBJ1-4, with D possibly matching TRBD1 (6 bases). The CDR3 is 16 residues long. CDR1 and CDR2 (germline): GTSNPN, SVGIG (reference sequence). V lost 0 bases and J lost 6, with 17 bases in between. The chain's CDR3 is CAWSVGAGARYEKLFF. CDR3 sequence (DNA): TGTGCCTGGAGTGTGGGGGCAGGGGCACGGTATGAAAAACTGTTTTTT.

Only one count was recorded for this clone. V gene TRBV2 combines with J gene TRBJ2-5; D is undetermined. CDR3 size: 13 residues. In germline, CDR1 is SNHLY, CDR2 FYNNEI. V was clipped by 8 bases and J by 2 bases, with 12 bases between them. CDR3 nucleotide sequence: TGTGCCAGCCTTGCGAGAGGACAAGAGACCCAGTACTTC. Translated: CASLARGQETQYF.

This clone was counted once. The V call is TRBV13, the J call TRBJ2-7; D unresolved. The germline V gene encodes CDR1 PRHDT and CDR2 FYEKMQ (reference sequence). This CDR3 is built from 15 residues. The V end lost 3 bases, the J end lost 5 bases, and 17 bases lay between the germline ends. This CDR3 is CASSLRAYPADEQYF. The CDR3 nucleotides are TGTGCCAGCAGCTTGAGAGCGTACCCCGCGGACGAGCAGTACTTC.